This TCR beta chain was retrieved from a study of blood T cell repertoires in COVID-19. The CDR3 sequence is 15 residues long. The V and J ends lost 2 bases and 5 bases, in that order; junction bases with no gene match: 9. Germline V CDR1 and CDR2: SGHRS, YFSETQ. The method was immunoSEQ multiplex PCR; TCRdb's version includes in-frame clones alone and lacks a portion of them. The sample yields approximately 50,000 clones, about 86% seen once. The chain carries TRBV5-1 and TRBJ1-1; 7 bases map to TRBD1. The clonotype was recovered from a woman of 80 years or more with acute or convalescent COVID-19. Sequenced material: peripheral blood. Written as DNA, the CDR3 is TGCGCCAGCAGCTTTTCCACAGGGGCTTGGACTGAAGCTTTCTTT. Amino acid sequence: CASSFSTGAWTEAFF.